This T cell receptor beta chain originates from a study of blood T cell repertoires in COVID-19. Across the whole study: Acute and convalescent COVID-19 specimens originated in the United States, Italy and Spain. T cells, B-cell-depleted T cells, or PBMCs supplied cDNA or gDNA.

This clone has just one count. There are 14 residues in the CDR3. Germline-derived CDR1 and CDR2 are SGHNT and YENEEA. V was cut by 6 bases and J by 3 bases, with 12 bases left in between. In the study's own analysis: Scientists estimated how many nucleated cells there were by amplifying reference gene primers. Libraries were prepared by immunoSEQ multiplex PCR; TCRdb keeps only in-frame clonotypes and omits some of them. V and J calls and clone size are those listed in that table; D and trimming were worked out from the DNA. The repertoire includes about 110,000 clones, over 75% of them detected once, and under 2.5% sits in the top ten.

Sample: peripheral blood. The chain employs TRBV11-3 and TRBJ2-1; the D is unclear. The receptor comes from a human donor in a cohort sampled during active COVID-19. The CDR3 nucleotides read TGTGCCAGCAGTGCCGAGGAAGACTACAATGAGCAGTTCTTC. Its translation is CASSAEEDYNEQFF.